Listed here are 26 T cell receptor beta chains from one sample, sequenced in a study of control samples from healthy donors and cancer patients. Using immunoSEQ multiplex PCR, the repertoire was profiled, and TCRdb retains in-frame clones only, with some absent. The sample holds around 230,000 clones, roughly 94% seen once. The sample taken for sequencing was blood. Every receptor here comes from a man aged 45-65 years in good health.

As DNA, the CDR3 is TGTGCCAGCAGTTTAGCCCGGCAGGCATTTAACTATGGCTACACCTTC. Its translation is CASSLARQAFNYGYTF. The J gene is TRBJ1-2, the V gene TRBV6-5; D ambiguous. Per germline, CDR1 MNHEY and CDR2 SVGAGI. The CDR3 sequence is 16 residues long. V lost 4 bases to trimming and J lost 1 base, with 16 bases between them.

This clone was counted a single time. The CDR3 spells CTSSQPVALSGGANVLTF. The CDR3 nucleotides are TGCACCAGCAGCCAGCCGGTTGCCCTTTCTGGAGGGGCCAACGTCCTGACTTTC. This sequence joins TRBV1 and TRBJ2-6. TRBV1 is flagged as a pseudogene. There are 18 residues in the CDR3.

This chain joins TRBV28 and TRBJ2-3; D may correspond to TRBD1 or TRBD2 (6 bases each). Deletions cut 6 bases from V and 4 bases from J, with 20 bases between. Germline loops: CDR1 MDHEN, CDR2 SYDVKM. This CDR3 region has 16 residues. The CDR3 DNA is TGTGCCAGCAGCGGATCGGGGGCCGTTTCGTCAGATACGCAGTATTTT. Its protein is CASSGSGAVSSDTQYF.

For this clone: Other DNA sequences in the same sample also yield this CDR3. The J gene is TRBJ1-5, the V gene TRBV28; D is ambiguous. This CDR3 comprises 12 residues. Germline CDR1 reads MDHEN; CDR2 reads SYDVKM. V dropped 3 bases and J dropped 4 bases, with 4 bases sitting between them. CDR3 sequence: CASSLLNQPQHF. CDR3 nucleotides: TGTGCCAGCAGTTTGTTAAATCAGCCCCAGCATTTT.

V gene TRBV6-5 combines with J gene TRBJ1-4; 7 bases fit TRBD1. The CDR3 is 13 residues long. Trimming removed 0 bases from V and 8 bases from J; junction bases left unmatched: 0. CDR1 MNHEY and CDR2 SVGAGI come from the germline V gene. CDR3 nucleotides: TGTGCCAGCAGTTACTCACAGGGGGAAAAACTGTTTTTT. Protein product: CASSYSQGEKLFF.

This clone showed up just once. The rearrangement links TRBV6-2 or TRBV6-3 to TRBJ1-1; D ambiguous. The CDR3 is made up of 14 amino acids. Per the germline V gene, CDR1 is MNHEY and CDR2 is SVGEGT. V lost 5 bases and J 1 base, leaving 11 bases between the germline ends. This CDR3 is CASSSPAGNTEAFF. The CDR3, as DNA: TGTGCCAGCAGTAGCCCCGCCGGGAACACTGAAGCTTTCTTT.

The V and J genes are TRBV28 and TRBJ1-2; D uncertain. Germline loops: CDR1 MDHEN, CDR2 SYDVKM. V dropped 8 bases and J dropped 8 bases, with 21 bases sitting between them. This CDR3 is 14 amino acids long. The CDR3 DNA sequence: TGTGCCAGCGATCCGGGGTCCCGCGAGTCGGGCTACACCTTC. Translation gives CASDPGSRESGYTF.

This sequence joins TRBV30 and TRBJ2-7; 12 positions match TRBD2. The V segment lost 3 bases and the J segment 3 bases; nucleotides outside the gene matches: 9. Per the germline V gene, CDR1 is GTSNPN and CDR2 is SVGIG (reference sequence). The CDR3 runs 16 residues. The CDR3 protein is CAWSRGLAGSLYEQYF. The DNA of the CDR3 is TGTGCCTGGAGCCGAGGACTAGCGGGGTCCCTCTACGAGCAGTACTTC.

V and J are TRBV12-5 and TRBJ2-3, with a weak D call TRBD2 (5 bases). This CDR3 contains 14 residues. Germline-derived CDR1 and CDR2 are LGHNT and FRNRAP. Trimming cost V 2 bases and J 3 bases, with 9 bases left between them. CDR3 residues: CASGLIPGTDTQYF. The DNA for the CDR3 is TGTGCTAGTGGTTTGATCCCGGGGACAGATACGCAGTATTTT.

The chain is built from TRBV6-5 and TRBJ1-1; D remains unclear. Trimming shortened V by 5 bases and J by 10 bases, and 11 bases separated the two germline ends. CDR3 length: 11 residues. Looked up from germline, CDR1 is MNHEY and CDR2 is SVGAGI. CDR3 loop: CASSRAEAAFF. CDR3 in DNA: TGTGCCAGCAGTAGGGCCGAGGCAGCTTTCTTT.

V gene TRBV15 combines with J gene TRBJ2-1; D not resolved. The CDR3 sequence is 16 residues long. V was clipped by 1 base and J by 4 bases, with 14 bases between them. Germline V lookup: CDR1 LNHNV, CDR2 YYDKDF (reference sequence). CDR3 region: CATSRADPAFYNEQFF. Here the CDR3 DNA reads TGTGCCACCAGCAGAGCCGACCCAGCGTTTTACAATGAGCAGTTCTTC.

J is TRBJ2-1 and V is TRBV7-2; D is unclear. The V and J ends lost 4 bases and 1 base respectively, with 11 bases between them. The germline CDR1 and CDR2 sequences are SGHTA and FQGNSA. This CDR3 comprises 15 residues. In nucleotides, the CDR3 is TGTGCCAGCAGCTCGGGCCGCGCTTCCTACAATGAGCAGTTCTTC. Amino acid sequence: CASSSGRASYNEQFF.

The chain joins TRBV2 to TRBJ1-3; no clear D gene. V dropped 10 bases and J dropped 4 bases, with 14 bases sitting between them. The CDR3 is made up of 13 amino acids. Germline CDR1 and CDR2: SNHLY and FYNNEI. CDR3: CATSSIGGNTIYF. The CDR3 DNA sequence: TGTGCCACCTCATCCATAGGGGGAAACACCATATATTTT.

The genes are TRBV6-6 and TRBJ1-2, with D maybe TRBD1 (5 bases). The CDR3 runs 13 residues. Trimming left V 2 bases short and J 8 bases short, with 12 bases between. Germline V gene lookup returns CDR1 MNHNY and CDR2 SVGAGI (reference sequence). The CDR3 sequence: CASSYVAGRGYTF. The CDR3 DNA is TGTGCCAGCAGTTACGTTGCGGGACGGGGCTACACCTTC.

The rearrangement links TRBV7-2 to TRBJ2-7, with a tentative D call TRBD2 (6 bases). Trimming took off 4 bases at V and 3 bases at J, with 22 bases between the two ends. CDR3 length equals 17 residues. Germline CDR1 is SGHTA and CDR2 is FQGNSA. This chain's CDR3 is CASSWELPGLKLYEQYF. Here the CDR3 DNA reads TGTGCCAGCAGCTGGGAGCTGCCGGGACTGAAACTCTACGAGCAGTACTTC. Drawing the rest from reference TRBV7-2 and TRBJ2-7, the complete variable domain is GAGVSQSPSNKVTEKGKDVELRCDPISGHTALYWYRQSLGQGLEFLIYFQGNSAPDKSGLPSDRFSAERTGGSVSTLTIQRTQQEDSAVYLCASSWELPGLKLYEQYFGPGTRLTVT.

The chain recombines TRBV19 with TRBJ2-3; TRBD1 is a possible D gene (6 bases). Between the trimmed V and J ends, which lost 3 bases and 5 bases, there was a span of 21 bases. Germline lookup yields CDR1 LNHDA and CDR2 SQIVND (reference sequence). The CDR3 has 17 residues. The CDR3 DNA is TGTGCCAGTAGTATCCTCTATGGCAGGGGCATCGGAGATACGCAGTATTTT. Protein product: CASSILYGRGIGDTQYF.

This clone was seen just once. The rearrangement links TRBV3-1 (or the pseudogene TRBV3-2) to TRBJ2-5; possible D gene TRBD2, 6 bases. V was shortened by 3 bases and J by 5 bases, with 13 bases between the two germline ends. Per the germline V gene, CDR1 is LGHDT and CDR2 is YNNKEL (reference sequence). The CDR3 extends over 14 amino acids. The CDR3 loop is CASSQGPGGETQYF. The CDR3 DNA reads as TGTGCCAGCAGCCAGGGTCCCGGAGGGGAGACCCAGTACTTC.

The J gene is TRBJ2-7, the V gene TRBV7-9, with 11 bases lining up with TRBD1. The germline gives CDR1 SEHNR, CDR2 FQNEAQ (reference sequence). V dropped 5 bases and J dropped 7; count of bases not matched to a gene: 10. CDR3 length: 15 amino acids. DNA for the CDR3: TGTGCCAGCAGCCAGCCGGACAGGGGGCCGGAGGAGCAGTACTTC. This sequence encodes CASSQPDRGPEEQYF.

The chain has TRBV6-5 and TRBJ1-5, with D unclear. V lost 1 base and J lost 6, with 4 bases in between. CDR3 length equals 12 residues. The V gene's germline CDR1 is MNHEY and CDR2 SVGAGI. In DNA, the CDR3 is TGTGCCAGCAGTTACTTAGGTCAGCCCCAGCATTTT. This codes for CASSYLGQPQHF.

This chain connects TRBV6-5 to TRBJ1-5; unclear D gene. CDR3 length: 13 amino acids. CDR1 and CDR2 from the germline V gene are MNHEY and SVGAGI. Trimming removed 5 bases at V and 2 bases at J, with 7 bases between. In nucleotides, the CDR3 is TGTGCCAGCAGTAACGGGGGCAATCAGCCCCAGCATTTT. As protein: CASSNGGNQPQHF.

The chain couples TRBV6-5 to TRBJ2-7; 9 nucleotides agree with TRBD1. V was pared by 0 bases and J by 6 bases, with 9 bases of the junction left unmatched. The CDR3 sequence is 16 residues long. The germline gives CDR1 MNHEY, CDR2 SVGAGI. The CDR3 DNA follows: TGTGCCAGCAGTTACTCGAGTGGGACAGGGTCACGCGAGCAGTACTTC. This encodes CASSYSSGTGSREQYF.

The CDR3 sequence is CASSLAVGAGPETQYF. In DNA, the CDR3 is TGTGCCAGCAGCTTAGCGGTGGGGGCAGGGCCGGAGACCCAGTACTTC. The rearrangement joins TRBV7-9 to TRBJ2-5; TRBD1 is a possible D gene (6 bases). The V gene's germline CDR1 is SEHNR and CDR2 FQNEAQ (reference sequence). The CDR3 consists of 16 residues. Trimming pared 0 bases from V and 5 bases from J, leaving 16 bases between.

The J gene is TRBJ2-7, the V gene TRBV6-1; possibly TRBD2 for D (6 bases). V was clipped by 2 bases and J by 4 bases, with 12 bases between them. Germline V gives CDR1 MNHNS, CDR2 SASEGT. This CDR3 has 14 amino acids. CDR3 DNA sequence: TGTGCCAGCAGTGAAAGGCGGGGTTTATACGAGCAGTACGTC. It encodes CASSERRGLYEQYV.

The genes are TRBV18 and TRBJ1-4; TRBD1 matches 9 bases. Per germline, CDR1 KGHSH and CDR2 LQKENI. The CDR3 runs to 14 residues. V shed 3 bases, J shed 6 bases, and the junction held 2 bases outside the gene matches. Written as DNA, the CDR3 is TGTGCCAGCTCACCGGACAGGGGCGATGAAAAACTGTTTTTT. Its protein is CASSPDRGDEKLFF.

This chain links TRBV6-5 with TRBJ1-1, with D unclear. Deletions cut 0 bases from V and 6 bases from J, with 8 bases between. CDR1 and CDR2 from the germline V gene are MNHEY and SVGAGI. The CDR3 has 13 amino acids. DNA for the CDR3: TGTGCCAGCAGTTACTCGAGGATCGCTGAAGCTTTCTTT. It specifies CASSYSRIAEAFF.

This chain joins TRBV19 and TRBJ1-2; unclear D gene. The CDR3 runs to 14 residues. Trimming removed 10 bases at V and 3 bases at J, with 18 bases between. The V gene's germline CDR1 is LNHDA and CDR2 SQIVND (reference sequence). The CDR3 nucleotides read TGTGCCACCTTCGTCCCCCAGAAGTACTATGGCTACACCTTC. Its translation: CATFVPQKYYGYTF.